The clone carrying this TCR beta chain was observed a few times. Additional DNA sequences in this sample encode the identical CDR3. This sample is part of a study of blood T cell repertoires in COVID-19. Trimming pared 5 bases from V and 1 base from J, leaving 9 bases between. The germline gives CDR1 SEHNR, CDR2 FQNEAQ (reference sequence). The CDR3 totals 14 residues. The assay was immunoSEQ multiplex PCR, and TCRdb's table has in-frame clones only and misses some. This sample has over 200,000 clones, with under 85% found just once. The rearrangement links TRBV7-9 to TRBJ1-3, with D perhaps matching TRBD1 (6 bases). Specimen: PBMCs or T cells enriched from blood (not recorded which). This clonotype was obtained from a man between 60 and 75 years old who had recovered from COVID-19. The DNA of the CDR3 is TGTGCCAGCAGCCGGACAGTTTCTGGAAACACCATATATTTT. It is translated as CASSRTVSGNTIYF.